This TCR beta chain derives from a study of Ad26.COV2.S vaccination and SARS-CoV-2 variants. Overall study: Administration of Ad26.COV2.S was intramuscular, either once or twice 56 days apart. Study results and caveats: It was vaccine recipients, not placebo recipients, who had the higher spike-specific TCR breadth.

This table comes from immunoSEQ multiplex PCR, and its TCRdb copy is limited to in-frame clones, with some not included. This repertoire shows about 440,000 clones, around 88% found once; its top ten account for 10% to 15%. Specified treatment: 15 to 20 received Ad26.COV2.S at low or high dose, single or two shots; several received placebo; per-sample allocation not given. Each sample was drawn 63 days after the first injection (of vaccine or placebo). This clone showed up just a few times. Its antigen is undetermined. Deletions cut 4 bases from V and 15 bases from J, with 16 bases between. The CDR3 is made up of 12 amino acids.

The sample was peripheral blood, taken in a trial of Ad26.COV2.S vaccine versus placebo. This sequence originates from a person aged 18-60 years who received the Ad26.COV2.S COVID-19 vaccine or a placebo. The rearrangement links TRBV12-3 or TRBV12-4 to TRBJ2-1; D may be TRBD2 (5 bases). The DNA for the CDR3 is TGTGCCAGCAGTTCGGACTCCCCATCCCGGTTCTTC. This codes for CASSSDSPSRFF.